This T cell receptor (beta chain) was sequenced in a study of beta chain features in type 1 diabetes (dated by TCRdb to between 2017 and 2018). Context from the whole study: No differences in mean age, gender distribution, total cell number or subset yield were found between patients and healthy donors. Whereas all 30 or so donors provided naive and central memory subsets, regulatory and stem cell-like memory subsets were isolated from just 8 patients and about 8 healthy donors. Across all samples, some 110,000,000 sorted cells were examined, and cell number per subset correlated strongly with RNA yield. In the study, recently diagnosed type 1 diabetes patients and matched healthy donors were compared on the TCRB repertoires of their sorted circulating CD4+ T cell subsets.

Each donor gave one peripheral blood draw, averaging approximately 0.12 L, which was collected into heparinised tubes. A BD FACSAria II and a panel including CD45RO, CCR7, CD25, CD127, CD95 and CD27 were used to sort naive, central memory, regulatory and stem cell-like memory CD4+ T cells. A purity above 98% was achieved for all sorted populations. Right away, PBMCs were isolated by Lymphoprep density gradient centrifugation and were stained directly, with no culture step. Samples were stained and sorted in pairs, with one healthy donor and one patient per experiment, so that batch effects were minimized. The High Capacity cDNA Reverse Transcription Kit was used to reverse transcribe all of the isolated RNA, meaning that expressed TCRB transcripts were what got sequenced. Deep immunoSEQ sequencing was applied to naive, central memory and regulatory T cell samples, giving an average of roughly 3.5 million total reads per sample. Sorted cells were lysed in RLT buffer and RNA was extracted with DNase-treated RNeasy Micro or Mini kits, depending on cell number. Each cell subset was processed separately to prevent cross-contamination, with patient and healthy donor samples processed together. The immunoSEQ multiplex PCR was used to amplify TCRB sequences from cDNA, generating 87-bp fragments that spanned the CDR3 region. Sequencing of the amplicons was done on the Illumina HiSeq platform. The authors' analysis ran thus. PCR bias was corrected computationally using synthetic template baselines, and reads within Hamming distance 2 were collapsed, with unmergeable singletons discarded. Reads were aligned against IMGT to assign V, D and J genes, CDR3 length and insertions or deletions at six rearrangement sites. Within each subset, clonotype counts were normalized to the number of sorted cells before true diversity and Gini coefficients were calculated with the tcR R package. The overlap coefficient, calculated on TCRB nucleotide sequences, was used to quantify repertoire sharing. This is the immuneACCESS table as TCRdb keeps it, with only in-frame sequences that have V and J called. A part of the clones is gone; compared with another copy, unresolved V genes explain less than half, and the rest is unexplained. For V, J and clone size, that table is used; D and trimming come from the DNA. This sample comprises tens of thousands of clones, about 65% of them detected only once. The biggest ten clones account for 2% to 3% of the sample.

The study at large found these results: Shorter templates might have been favored by PCR, but patient and control samples were amplified and corrected together, so both groups would have been affected equally by any skew. Type 1 diabetes patients showed a moderate but significant shortening of TCRB CDR3 length in all four CD4+ subsets. Naive, central memory and regulatory TCRB repertoires appeared to be more alike among patients than among healthy donors. Because cDNA rather than genomic DNA was sequenced, highly expressing activated cells could have been over-represented, although no difference in activation and CD3 levels was found between groups. Because small numbers of individuals were included in the HLA sub-analyses, any influence of HLA type on TCRB rearrangement was left unresolved. At VDJ recombination sites, type 1 diabetes patients had fewer insertions and more deleted nucleotides, which implies abnormalities in thymic rearrangement.

The sample holds a few counts of this clone. No cognate antigen has been identified for it. Nothing much larger sits one base from this clone, and base qualities are not available. CDR1 and CDR2, looked up from the germline V gene, are MGHRA and YSYEKL. The CDR3, cysteine through phenylalanine, is 14 amino acids long. The CDR3 DNA has 42 bases and is translated from base 1. The germline V and J ends show losses of 4 bases and 4 bases respectively, and no gene match explains 5 bases of the junction. This sequence was found in a woman aged 25 to 39 with type 1 diabetes. Sequencing was performed on Tregs from blood. The sample's cell subset or site label is to be understood as: regulatory CD4+ T cells. The chain joins TRBV4-1 to TRBJ2-3, with 7 central nucleotides matching TRBD1. The nucleotide sequence reads as follows: TGCGCCAGCAGCCTACGACAGGGATCAGATACGCAGTATTTT. Its translation reads: CASSLRQGSDTQYF.